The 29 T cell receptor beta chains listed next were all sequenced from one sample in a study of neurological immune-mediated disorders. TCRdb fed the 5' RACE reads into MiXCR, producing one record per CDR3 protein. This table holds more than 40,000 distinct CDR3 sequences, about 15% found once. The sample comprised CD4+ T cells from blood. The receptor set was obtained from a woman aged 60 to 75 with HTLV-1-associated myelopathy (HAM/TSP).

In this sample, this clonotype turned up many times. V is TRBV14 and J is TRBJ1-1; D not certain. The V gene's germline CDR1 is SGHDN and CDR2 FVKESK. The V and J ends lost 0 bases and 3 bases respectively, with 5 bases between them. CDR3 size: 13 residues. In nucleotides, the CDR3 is TGTGCCAGCAGCCAAGACCAACACACTGAAGCTTTCTTT. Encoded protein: CASSQDQHTEAFF.

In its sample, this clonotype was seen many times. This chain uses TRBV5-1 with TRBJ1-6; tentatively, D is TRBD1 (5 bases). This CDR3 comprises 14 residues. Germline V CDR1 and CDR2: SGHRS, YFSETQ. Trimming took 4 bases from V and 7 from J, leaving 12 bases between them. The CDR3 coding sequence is TGCGCCAGCAGCCCGGATGGGGGGAATTCACCCCTCCACTTT. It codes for CASSPDGGNSPLHF. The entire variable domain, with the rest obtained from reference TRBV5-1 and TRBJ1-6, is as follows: KAGVTQTPRYLIKTRGQQVTLSCSPISGHRSVSWYQQTPGQGLQFLFEYFSETQRNKGNFPGRFSGRQFSNSRSEMNVSTLELGDSALYLCASSPDGGNSPLHFGNGTRLTVT.

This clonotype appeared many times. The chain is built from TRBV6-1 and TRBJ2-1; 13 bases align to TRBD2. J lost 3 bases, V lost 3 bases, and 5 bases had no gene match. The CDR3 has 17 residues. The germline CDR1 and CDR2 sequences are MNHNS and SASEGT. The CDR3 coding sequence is TGTGCCAGCAGTGACCCCGGGACTAGCGGGGTCTACAATGAGCAGTTCTTC. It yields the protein CASSDPGTSGVYNEQFF.

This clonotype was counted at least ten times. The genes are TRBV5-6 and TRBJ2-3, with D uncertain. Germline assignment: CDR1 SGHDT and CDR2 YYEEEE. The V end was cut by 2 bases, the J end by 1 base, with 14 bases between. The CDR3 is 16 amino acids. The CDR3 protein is CASSFLRRAGTDTQYF. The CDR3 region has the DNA TGTGCCAGCAGCTTCCTTAGGCGTGCGGGCACAGATACGCAGTATTTT.

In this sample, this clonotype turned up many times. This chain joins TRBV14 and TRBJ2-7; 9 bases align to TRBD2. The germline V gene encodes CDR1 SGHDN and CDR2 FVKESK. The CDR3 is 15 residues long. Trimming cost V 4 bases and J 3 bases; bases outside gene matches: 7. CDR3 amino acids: CASSLGLARYYEQYF. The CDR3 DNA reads TGTGCCAGCAGCCTCGGACTAGCGCGCTACTACGAGCAGTACTTC. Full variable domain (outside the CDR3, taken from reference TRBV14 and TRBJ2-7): EAGVTQFPSHSVIEKGQTVTLRCDPISGHDNLYWYRRVMGKEIKFLLHFVKESKQDESGMPNNRFLAERTGGTYSTLKVQPAELEDSGVYFCASSLGLARYYEQYFGPGTRLTVT.

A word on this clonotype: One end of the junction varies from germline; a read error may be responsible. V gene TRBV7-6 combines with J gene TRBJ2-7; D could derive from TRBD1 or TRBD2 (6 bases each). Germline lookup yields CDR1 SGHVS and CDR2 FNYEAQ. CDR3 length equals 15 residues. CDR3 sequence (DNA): TGTGCCAGCAGATTAGGAGGGGGGACCCTTAACGAGCAGTACTTC. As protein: CASRLGGGTLNEQYF.

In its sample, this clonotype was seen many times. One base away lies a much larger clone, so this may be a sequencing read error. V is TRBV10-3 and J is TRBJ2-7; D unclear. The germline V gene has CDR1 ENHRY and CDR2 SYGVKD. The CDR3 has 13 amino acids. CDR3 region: CAIGEMLSYEQYF. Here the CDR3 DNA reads TGTGCCATCGGTGAAATGCTCTCCTACGAGCAGTACTTC.

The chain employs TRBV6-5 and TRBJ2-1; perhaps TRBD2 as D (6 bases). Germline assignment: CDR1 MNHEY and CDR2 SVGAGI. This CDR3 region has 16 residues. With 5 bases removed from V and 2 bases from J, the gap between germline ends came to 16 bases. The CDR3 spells CASSDFGGLAYNEQFF. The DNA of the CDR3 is TGTGCCAGCAGTGACTTCGGGGGTTTAGCCTACAATGAGCAGTTCTTC.

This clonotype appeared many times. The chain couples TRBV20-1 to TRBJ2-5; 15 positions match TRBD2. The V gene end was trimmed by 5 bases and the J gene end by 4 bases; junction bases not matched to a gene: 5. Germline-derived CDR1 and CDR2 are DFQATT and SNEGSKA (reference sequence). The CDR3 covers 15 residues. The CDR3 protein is CSAGLAGGRRETQYF. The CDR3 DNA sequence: TGCAGTGCTGGACTAGCGGGGGGGCGGCGAGAGACCCAGTACTTC.

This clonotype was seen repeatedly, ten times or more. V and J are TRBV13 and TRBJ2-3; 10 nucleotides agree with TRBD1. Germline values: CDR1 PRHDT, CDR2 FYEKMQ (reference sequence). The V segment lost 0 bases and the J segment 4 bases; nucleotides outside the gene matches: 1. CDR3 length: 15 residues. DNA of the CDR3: TGTGCCAGCAGCTTAGGGACAGGGGGCCCAGATACGCAGTATTTT. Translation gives CASSLGTGGPDTQYF.

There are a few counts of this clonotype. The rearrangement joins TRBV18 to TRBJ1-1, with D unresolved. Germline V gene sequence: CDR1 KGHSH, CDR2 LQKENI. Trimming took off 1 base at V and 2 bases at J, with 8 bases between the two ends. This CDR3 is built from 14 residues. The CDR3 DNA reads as TGTGCCAGCTCACCACTTTCGAGTAACACTGAAGCTTTCTTT. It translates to CASSPLSSNTEAFF.

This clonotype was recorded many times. The CDR3 spells CASSQDRGGGTEAFF. As DNA, the CDR3 is TGTGCCAGCAGCCAAGATCGCGGGGGGGGCACTGAAGCTTTCTTT. The chain employs TRBV4-2 and TRBJ1-1; D perhaps matches TRBD1 (5 bases). Deletions cut 0 bases from V and 4 bases from J, with 12 bases between. This CDR3 has 15 amino acids. Germline V gene data show CDR1 as LGHNA and CDR2 as YNFKEQ.

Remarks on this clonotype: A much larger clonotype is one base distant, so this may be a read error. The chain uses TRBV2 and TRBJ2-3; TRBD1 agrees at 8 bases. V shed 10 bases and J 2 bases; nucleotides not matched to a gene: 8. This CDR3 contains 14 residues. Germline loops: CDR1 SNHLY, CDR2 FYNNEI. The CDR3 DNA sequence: TGTGCCATCAGGAGGACAGGGCCCACAGATACGCAGTATTTT. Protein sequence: CAIRRTGPTDTQYF. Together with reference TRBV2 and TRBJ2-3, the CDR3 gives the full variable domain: EPEVTQTPSHQVTQMGQEVILRCVPISNHLYFYWYRQILGQKVEFLVSFYNNEISEKSEIFDDQFSVERPDGSNFTLKIRSTKLEDSAMYFCAIRRTGPTDTQYFGPGTRLTVL.

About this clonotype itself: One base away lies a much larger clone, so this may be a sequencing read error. Here the CDR3 reads CANSLEADTQYF. The CDR3, as DNA: TGTGCCAACAGCTTAGAAGCAGATACGCAGTATTTT. The chain uses TRBV11-2 and TRBJ2-3; the D is unclear. Germline CDR1 is SGHAT and CDR2 is FQNNGV. The CDR3 totals 12 residues.

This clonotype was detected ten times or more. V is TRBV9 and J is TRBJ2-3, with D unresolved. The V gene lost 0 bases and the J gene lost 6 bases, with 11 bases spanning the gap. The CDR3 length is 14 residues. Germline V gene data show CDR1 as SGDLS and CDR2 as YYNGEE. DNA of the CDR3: TGTGCCAGCAGCGTAGATGGAACCAGGGATACGCAGTATTTT. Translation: CASSVDGTRDTQYF. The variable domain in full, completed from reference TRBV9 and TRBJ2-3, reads DSGVTQTPKHLITATGQRVTLRCSPRSGDLSVYWYQQSLDQGLQFLIQYYNGEERAKGNILERFSAQQFPDLHSELNLSSLELGDSALYFCASSVDGTRDTQYFGPGTRLTVL.

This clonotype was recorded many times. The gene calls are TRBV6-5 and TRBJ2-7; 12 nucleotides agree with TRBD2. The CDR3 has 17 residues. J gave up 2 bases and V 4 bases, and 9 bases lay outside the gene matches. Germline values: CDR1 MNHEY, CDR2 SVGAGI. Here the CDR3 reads CASSFRTSGEGTYEQYF. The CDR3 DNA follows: TGTGCCAGCAGTTTCCGGACTAGCGGGGAAGGAACCTACGAGCAGTACTTC.

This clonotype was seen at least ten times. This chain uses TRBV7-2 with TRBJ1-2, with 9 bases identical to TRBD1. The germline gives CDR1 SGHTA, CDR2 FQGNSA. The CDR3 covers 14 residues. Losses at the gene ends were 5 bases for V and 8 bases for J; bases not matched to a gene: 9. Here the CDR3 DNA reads TGTGCCAGCAGCCTCGGGACAGGGAATTTGGGCTACACCTTC. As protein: CASSLGTGNLGYTF.

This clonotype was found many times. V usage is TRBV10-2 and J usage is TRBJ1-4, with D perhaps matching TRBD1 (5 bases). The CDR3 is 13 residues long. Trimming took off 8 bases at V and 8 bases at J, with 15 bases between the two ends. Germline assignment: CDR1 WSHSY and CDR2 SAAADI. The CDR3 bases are TGCGCCAGCCTGGGGGTGGAACGCGAAAAACTGTTTTTT. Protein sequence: CASLGVEREKLFF.

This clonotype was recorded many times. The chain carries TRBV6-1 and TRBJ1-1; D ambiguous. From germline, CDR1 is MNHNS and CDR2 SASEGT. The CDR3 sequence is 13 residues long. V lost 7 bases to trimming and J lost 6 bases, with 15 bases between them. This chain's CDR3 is CASTDRGFAEAFF. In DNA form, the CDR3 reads TGTGCCAGCACCGATCGCGGTTTCGCTGAAGCTTTCTTT.

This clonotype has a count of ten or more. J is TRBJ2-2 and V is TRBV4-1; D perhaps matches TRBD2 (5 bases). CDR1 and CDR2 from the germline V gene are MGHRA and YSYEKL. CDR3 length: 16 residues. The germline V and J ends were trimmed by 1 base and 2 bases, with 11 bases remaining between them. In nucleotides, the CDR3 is TGCGCCAGCAGCCAAGTTGCCGGGAAAAACACCGGGGAGCTGTTTTTT. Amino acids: CASSQVAGKNTGELFF.

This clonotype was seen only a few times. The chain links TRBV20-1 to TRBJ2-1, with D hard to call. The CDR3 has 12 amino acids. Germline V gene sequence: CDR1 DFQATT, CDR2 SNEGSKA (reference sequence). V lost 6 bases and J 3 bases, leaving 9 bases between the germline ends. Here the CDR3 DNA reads TGCAGTGCCCTGTCCCACTACAATGAGCAGTTCTTC. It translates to CSALSHYNEQFF.

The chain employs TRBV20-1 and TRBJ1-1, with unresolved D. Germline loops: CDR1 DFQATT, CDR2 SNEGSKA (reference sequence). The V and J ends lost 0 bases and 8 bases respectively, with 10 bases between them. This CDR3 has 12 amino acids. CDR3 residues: CSARDAVMEAFF. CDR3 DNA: TGCAGTGCTAGAGATGCAGTGATGGAAGCTTTCTTT.

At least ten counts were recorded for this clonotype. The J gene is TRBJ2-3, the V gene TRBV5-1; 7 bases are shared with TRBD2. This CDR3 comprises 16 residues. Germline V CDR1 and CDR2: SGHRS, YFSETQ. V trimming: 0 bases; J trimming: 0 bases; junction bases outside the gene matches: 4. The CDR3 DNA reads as TGCGCCAGCAGCTTGGAATGGGGGGGGAGCACAGATACGCAGTATTTT. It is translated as CASSLEWGGSTDTQYF.

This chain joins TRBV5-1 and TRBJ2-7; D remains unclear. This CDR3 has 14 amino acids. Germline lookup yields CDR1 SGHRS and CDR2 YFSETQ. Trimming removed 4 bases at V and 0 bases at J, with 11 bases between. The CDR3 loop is CASSPGPNSYEQYF. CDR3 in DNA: TGCGCCAGCAGCCCTGGACCGAACTCCTACGAGCAGTACTTC.

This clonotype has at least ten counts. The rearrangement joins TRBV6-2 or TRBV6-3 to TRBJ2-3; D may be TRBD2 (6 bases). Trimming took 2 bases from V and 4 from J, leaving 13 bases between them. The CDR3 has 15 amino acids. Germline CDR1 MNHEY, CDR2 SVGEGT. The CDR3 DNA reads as TGTGCCAGCAGTTACCGAGGGTCGGGGGCAGATACGCAGTATTTT. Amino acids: CASSYRGSGADTQYF.

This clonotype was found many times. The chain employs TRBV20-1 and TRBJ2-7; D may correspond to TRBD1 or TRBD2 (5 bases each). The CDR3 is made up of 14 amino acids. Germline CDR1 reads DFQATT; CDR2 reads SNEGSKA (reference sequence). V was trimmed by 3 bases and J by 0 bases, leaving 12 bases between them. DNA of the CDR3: TGCAGTGCTAGCCGGGACCGAGGCTCCTACGAGCAGTACTTC. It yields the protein CSASRDRGSYEQYF.

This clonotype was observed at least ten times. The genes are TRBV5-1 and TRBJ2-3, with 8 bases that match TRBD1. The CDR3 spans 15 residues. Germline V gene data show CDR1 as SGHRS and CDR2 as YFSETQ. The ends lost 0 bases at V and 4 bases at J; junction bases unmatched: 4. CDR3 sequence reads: CASSLGDRWADTQYF. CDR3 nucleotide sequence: TGCGCCAGCAGCTTGGGGGACAGGTGGGCAGATACGCAGTATTTT.

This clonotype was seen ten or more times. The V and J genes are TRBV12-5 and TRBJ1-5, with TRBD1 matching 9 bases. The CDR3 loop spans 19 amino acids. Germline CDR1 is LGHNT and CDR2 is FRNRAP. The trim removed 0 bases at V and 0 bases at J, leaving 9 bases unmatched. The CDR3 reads CASGLVLGQGGISNQPQHF. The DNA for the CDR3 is TGTGCTAGTGGTTTGGTCTTGGGACAGGGAGGTATTAGCAATCAGCCCCAGCATTTT. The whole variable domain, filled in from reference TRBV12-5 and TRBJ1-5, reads DARVTQTPRHKVTEMGQEVTMRCQPILGHNTVFWYRQTMMQGLELLAYFRNRAPLDDSGMPKDRFSAEMPDATLATLKIQPSEPRDSAVYFCASGLVLGQGGISNQPQHFGDGTRLSIL.

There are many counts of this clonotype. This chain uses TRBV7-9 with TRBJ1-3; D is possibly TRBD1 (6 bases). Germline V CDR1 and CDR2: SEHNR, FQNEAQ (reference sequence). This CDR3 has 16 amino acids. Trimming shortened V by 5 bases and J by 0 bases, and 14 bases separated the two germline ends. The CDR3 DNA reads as TGTGCCAGCAGCCCCGGAACAGGGTCCTCTGGAAACACCATATATTTT. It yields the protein CASSPGTGSSGNTIYF.